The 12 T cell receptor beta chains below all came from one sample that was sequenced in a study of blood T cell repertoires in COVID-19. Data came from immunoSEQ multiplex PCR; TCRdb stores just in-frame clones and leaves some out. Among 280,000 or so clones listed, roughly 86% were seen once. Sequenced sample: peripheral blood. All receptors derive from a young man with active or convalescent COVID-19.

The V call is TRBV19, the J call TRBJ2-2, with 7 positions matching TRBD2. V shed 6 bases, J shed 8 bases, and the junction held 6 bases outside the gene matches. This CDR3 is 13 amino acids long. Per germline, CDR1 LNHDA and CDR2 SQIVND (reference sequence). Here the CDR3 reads CASSYSGGGELFF. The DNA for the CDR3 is TGTGCCAGTAGCTACTCGGGGGGAGGGGAGCTGTTTTTT.

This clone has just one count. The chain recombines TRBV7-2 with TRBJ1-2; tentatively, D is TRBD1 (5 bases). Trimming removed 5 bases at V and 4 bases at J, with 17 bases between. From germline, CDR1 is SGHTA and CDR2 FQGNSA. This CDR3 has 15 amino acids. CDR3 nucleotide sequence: TGTGCCAGCAGCGACTCAGGGTTTAGTTCCTATGGCTACACCTTC. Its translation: CASSDSGFSSYGYTF.

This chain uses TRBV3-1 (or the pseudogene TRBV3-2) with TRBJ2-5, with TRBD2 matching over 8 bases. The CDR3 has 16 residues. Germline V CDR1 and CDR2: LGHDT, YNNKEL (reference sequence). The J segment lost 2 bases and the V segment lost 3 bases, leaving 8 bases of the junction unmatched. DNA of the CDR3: TGTGCCAGCAGCCACCTCGGGGGGGGGCATCAAGAGACCCAGTACTTC. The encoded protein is CASSHLGGGHQETQYF.

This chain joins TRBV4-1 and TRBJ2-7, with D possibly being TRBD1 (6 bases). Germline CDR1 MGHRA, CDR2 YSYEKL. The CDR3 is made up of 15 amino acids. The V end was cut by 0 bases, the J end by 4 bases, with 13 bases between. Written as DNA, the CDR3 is TGCGCCAGCAGCCAAGATACTACAGGGTGGTACGAGCAGTACTTC. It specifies CASSQDTTGWYEQYF.

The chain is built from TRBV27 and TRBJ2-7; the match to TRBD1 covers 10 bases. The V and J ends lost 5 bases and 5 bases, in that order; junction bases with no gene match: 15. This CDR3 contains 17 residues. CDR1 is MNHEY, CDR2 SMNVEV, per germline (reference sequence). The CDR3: CASSPETPGQGSHEQYF. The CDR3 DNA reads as TGTGCCAGCAGTCCGGAGACACCGGGACAGGGGTCTCACGAGCAGTACTTC.

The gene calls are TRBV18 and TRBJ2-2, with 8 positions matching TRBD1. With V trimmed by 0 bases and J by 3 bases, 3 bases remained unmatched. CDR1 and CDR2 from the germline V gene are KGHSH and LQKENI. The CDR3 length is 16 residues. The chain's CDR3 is CASSPPGQAYTGELFF. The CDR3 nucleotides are TGTGCCAGCTCACCACCGGGACAGGCGTACACCGGGGAGCTGTTTTTT.

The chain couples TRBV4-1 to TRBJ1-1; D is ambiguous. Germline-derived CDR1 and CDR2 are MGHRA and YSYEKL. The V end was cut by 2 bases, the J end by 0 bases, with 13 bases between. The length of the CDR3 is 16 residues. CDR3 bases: TGCGCCAGCAGCCAACCGCCCTCGGGGTTGAACACTGAAGCTTTCTTT. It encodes CASSQPPSGLNTEAFF.

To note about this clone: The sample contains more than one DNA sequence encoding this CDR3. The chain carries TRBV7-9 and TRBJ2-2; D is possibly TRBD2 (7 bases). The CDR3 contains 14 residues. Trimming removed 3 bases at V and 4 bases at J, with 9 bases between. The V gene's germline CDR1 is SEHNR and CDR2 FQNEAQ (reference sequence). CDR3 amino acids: CASSLGGGTGELFF. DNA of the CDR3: TGTGCCAGCAGCTTGGGAGGGGGCACCGGGGAGCTGTTTTTT.

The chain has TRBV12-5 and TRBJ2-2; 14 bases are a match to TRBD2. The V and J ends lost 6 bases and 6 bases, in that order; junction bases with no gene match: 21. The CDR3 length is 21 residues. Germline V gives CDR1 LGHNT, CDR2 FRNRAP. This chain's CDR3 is CASGTDPPGLAGEGRAGELFF. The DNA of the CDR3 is TGTGCTAGTGGCACCGACCCTCCGGGACTAGCGGGGGAGGGGCGTGCCGGGGAGCTGTTTTTT.

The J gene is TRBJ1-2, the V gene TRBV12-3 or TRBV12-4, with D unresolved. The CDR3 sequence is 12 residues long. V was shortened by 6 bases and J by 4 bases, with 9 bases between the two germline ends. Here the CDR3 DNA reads TGTGCCAGCAGCAAGACACTCTATGGCTACACCTTC. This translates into CASSKTLYGYTF.

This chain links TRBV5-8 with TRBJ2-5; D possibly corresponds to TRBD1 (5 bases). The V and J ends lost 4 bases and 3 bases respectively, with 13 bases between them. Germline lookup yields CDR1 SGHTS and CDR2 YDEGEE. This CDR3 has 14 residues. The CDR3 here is CASSQGMWKETQYF. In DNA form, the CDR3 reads TGTGCCAGCAGCCAGGGCATGTGGAAAGAGACCCAGTACTTC. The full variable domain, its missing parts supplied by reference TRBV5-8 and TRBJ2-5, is EAGVTQSPTHLIKTRGQQATLRCSPISGHTSVYWYQQALGLGLQFLLWYDEGEERNRGNFPPRFSGRQFPNYSSELNVNALELEDSALYLCASSQGMWKETQYFGPGTRLLVL.

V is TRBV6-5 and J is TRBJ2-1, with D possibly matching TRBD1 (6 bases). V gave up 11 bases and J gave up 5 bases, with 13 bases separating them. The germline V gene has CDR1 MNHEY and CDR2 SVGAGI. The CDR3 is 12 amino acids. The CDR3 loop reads CAGGRGNNEQFF. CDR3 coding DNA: TGTGCCGGGGGCAGGGGAAACAATGAGCAGTTCTTC.